The 13 T cell receptor beta chains listed next were all sequenced from one sample in a study of identical twins. TCRdb independently ran MiXCR on the 5' RACE reads; one entry per CDR3 protein. The sample lists about 920,000 distinct CDR3 sequences, over 9% occurring once. These records were also assigned to another study, of yellow fever vaccine responses in identical twins.

The source material was PBMCs. The receptors stem from a woman aged 18 to 35 in good health.

This clonotype was seen a few times. The rearrangement links TRBV11-2 to TRBJ2-1; no clear D gene. The CDR3 length is 20 residues. Deletions cut 5 bases from V and 0 bases from J, with 26 bases between. Per the germline V gene, CDR1 is SGHAT and CDR2 is FQNNGV. Written as DNA, the CDR3 is TGTGCCAGCAGCCACATACCGCCCCTTGGCGAGACCTACTCCTACAATGAGCAGTTCTTC. Translated, it gives CASSHIPPLGETYSYNEQFF.

The chain recombines TRBV6-1 with TRBJ1-2, with D possibly matching TRBD1 (6 bases). V gave up 5 bases and J gave up 7 bases, with 20 bases separating them. Germline CDR1 MNHNS, CDR2 SASEGT. The CDR3 spans 15 residues. The CDR3 loop is CASSPYRDGRTGYTF. CDR3 coding DNA: TGTGCCAGCAGTCCCTACAGGGATGGTCGGACTGGCTACACCTTC.

The sample holds a few counts of this clonotype. The rearrangement joins TRBV10-3 to TRBJ2-7; TRBD1 agrees at 10 bases. Germline V gene sequence: CDR1 ENHRY, CDR2 SYGVKD. The trim removed 3 bases at V and 4 bases at J, leaving 3 bases unmatched. The CDR3 sequence is 14 residues long. The CDR3 loop is CAISDGTGVYEQYF. The DNA of the CDR3 is TGTGCCATCAGTGATGGGACAGGGGTGTACGAGCAGTACTTC.

This clonotype was observed a handful of times. The chain uses TRBV19 and TRBJ2-1, with no clear D. V was trimmed by 5 bases and J by 0 bases, leaving 14 bases between them. CDR1 and CDR2 from the germline V gene are LNHDA and SQIVND (reference sequence). There are 16 residues in the CDR3. CDR3: CASSAQTASSYNEQFF. The DNA of the CDR3 is TGTGCCAGTAGTGCCCAGACGGCGAGCTCCTACAATGAGCAGTTCTTC.

This clonotype was seen only a few times. The J gene is TRBJ2-5, the V gene TRBV29-1, with TRBD1 as a possible D gene (5 bases). From germline, CDR1 is SQVTM and CDR2 ANQGSEA. Deletions cut 0 bases from V and 5 bases from J, with 10 bases between. The CDR3 sequence is 13 residues long. The CDR3 coding sequence is TGCAGCGTTGAAGAGGTAGCAGGGGAGACCCAGTACTTC. This gives the protein CSVEEVAGETQYF.

The chain combines TRBV5-5 with TRBJ2-5; unclear D gene. V gave up 1 base and J gave up 1 base, with 8 bases separating them. The V gene's germline CDR1 is SGHKS and CDR2 YYEKEE (reference sequence). The CDR3 runs to 14 residues. This CDR3 is CASSLMSGQETQYF. In DNA form, the CDR3 reads TGTGCCAGCAGCTTGATGTCAGGCCAAGAGACCCAGTACTTC.

There are a few counts of this clonotype. This rearrangement joins TRBV15 to TRBJ2-1; 9 positions match TRBD2. The CDR3 sequence is 17 residues long. Looked up from germline, CDR1 is LNHNV and CDR2 is YYDKDF (reference sequence). V trimming: 1 base; J trimming: 2 bases; junction bases outside the gene matches: 6. CDR3 coding DNA: TGTGCCACCAGCAGAGCCCAACTAGCGGGCCCCTACAATGAGCAGTTCTTC. Protein sequence: CATSRAQLAGPYNEQFF.

In its sample, this clonotype was seen a few times. This chain uses TRBV4-2 with TRBJ2-1; 11 nucleotides align to TRBD2. Germline-derived CDR1 and CDR2 are LGHNA and YNFKEQ. Losses at the gene ends were 1 base for V and 8 bases for J; bases not matched to a gene: 4. This CDR3 comprises 15 residues. The CDR3 sequence: CASSQGELAGDEQFF. The CDR3 nucleotides are TGTGCCAGCAGCCAAGGGGAACTAGCGGGGGATGAGCAGTTCTTC.

This clonotype has at least ten counts. The chain links TRBV9 to TRBJ2-2; D unclear. The CDR3 has 13 residues. V lost 4 bases to trimming and J lost 6 bases, with 10 bases between them. Germline CDR1 SGDLS, CDR2 YYNGEE. CDR3 sequence reads: CASSKIEAGELFF. In nucleotides, the CDR3 is TGTGCCAGCAGCAAAATCGAGGCCGGGGAGCTGTTTTTT.

The chain couples TRBV6-4 to TRBJ1-1; tentatively, D is TRBD1 (6 bases). The ends were cut back, 2 bases at V and 0 bases at J, with 25 bases in the middle. The germline CDR1 and CDR2 sequences are MRHNA and SNTAGT. The CDR3 runs to 20 residues. CDR3 protein: CASSDPIGQRRMLVNTEAFF. In DNA, the CDR3 is TGTGCCAGCAGTGACCCCATAGGACAGCGGAGGATGTTAGTGAACACTGAAGCTTTCTTT.

V gene TRBV7-8 combines with J gene TRBJ2-3; D unresolved. The CDR3 consists of 13 residues. Germline loops: CDR1 SGHVS, CDR2 FQNEAQ. The V and J ends lost 2 bases and 11 bases respectively, with 14 bases between them. CDR3 protein: CASSLPSQFEQYF. DNA of the CDR3: TGTGCCAGCAGCTTACCATCTCAGTTTGAGCAGTATTTT.

This clonotype was found many times. The gene calls are TRBV27 and TRBJ2-1; TRBD1 might be the D (6 bases). With 5 bases removed from V and 0 bases from J, the gap between germline ends came to 17 bases. The CDR3 is 17 residues long. Germline loops: CDR1 MNHEY, CDR2 SMNVEV (reference sequence). The CDR3 nucleotides read TGTGCCAGCAGTCCCCAACCGACAGGAAGCTCCTACAATGAGCAGTTCTTC. This sequence encodes CASSPQPTGSSYNEQFF.

The rearrangement uses TRBV28 and TRBJ1-4; TRBD1 might be the D (6 bases). The CDR3 sequence is 15 residues long. From germline, CDR1 is MDHEN and CDR2 SYDVKM. V was clipped by 4 bases and J by 7 bases, with 16 bases between them. CDR3 nucleotides: TGTGCCAGCAGTTCAAAGTACAGGGAGAGTGAAAAACTGTTTTTT. It specifies CASSSKYRESEKLFF.